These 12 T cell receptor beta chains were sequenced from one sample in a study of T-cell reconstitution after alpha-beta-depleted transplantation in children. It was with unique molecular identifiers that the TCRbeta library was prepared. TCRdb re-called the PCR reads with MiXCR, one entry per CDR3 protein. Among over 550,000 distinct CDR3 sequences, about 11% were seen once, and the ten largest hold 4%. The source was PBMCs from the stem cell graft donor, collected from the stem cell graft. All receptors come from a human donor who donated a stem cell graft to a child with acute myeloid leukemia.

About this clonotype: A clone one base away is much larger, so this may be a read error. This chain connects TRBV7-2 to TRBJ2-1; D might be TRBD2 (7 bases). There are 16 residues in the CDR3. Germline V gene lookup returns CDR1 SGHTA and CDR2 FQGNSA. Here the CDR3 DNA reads TGTGTCAGCAGCTTAAGGGGGGGCCAGCAGGGCAATGAGCAGTTCTTC. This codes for CVSSLRGGQQGNEQFF.

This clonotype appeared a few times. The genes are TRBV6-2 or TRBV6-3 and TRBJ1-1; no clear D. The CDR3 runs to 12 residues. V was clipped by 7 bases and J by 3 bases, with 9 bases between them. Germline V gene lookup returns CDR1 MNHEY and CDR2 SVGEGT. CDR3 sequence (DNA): TGTGCCAGCAAAGACCCGGACACTGAAGCTTTCTTT. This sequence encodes CASKDPDTEAFF.

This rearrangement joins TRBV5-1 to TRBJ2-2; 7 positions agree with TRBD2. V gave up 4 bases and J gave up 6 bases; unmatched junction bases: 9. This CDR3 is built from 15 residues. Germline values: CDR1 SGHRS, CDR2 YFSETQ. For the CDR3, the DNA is TGCGCCAGCAGCCCTGGACTAGTGGGTGCCGGGGAGCTGTTTTTT. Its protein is CASSPGLVGAGELFF.

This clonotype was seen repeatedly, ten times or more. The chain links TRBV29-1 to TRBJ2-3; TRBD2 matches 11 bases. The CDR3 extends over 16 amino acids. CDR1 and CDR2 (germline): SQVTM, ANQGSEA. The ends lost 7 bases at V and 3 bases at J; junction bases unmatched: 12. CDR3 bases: TGCAGCGCCAAGGGACTAGCGGCCCAAGGGACAGATACGCAGTATTTT. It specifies CSAKGLAAQGTDTQYF.

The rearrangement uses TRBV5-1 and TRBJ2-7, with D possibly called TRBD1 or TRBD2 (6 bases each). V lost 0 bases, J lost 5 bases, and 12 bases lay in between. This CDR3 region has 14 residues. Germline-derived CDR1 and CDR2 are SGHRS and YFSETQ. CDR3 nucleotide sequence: TGCGCCAGCAGCTTGGTGGGGGGCCGGGACGAGCAGTACTTC. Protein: CASSLVGGRDEQYF.

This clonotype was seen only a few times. CDR3 sequence: CASAVRGKNTEAFF. Written as DNA, the CDR3 is TGTGCCAGCGCCGTCCGGGGCAAGAACACTGAAGCTTTCTTT. The chain is built from TRBV13 and TRBJ1-1; maybe TRBD1 (5 bases). Per germline, CDR1 PRHDT and CDR2 FYEKMQ (reference sequence). The V gene lost 8 bases and the J gene lost 1 base, with 14 bases spanning the gap. The CDR3 covers 14 residues.

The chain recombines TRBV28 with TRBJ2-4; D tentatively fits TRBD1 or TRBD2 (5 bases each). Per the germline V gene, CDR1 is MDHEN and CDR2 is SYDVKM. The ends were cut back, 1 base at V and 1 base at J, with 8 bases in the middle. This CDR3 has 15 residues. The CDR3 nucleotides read TGTGCCAGCAGTTTATCAGGGACGGCCAAAAACATTCAGTACTTC. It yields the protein CASSLSGTAKNIQYF.

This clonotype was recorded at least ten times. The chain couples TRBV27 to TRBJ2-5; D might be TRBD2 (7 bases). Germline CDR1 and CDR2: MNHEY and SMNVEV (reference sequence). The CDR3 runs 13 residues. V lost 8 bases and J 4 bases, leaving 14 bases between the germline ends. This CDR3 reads CASHTGGVETQYF. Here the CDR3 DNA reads TGTGCCAGCCATACGGGGGGCGTAGAGACCCAGTACTTC.

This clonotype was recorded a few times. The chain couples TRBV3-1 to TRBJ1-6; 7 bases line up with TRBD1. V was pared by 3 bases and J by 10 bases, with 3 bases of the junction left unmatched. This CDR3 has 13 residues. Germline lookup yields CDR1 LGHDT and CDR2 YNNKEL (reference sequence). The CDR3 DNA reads TGTGCCAGCAGCCAGGGACAGAGGTCACCCCTCCACTTT. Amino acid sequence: CASSQGQRSPLHF.

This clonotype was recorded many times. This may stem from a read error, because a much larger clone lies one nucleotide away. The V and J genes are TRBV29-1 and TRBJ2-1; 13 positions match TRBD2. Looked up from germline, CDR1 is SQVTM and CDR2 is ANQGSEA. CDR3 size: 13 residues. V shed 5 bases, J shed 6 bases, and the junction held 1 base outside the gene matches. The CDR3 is CSVTSGRANEQFF. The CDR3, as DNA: TGCAGCGTTACTAGCGGGAGGGCCAATGAGCAGTTCTTC.

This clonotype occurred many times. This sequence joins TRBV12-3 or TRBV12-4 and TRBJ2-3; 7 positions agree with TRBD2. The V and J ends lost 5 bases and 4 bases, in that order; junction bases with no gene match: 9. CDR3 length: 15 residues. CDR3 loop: CASSPGTTRADTQYF. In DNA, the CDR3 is TGTGCCAGCAGTCCCGGGACTACCAGGGCAGATACGCAGTATTTT.

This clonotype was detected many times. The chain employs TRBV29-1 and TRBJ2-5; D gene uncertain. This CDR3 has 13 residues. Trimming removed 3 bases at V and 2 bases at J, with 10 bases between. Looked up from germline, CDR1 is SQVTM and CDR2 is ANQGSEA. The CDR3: CSVDKGKQETQYF. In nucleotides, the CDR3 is TGCAGCGTTGATAAAGGGAAGCAAGAGACCCAGTACTTC.